This T cell receptor (beta chain) was sequenced in a study of blood T cell repertoires in COVID-19. Study at large: The cDNA or gDNA used as material had been derived from T cells, B-cell-depleted T cells, or PBMCs.

The germline CDR1 and CDR2 sequences are MNHNS and SASEGT. The CDR3 loop spans 16 amino acids. The V and J ends lost 0 bases and 5 bases respectively, with 14 bases between them. This clone was counted a single time. As handled by the study authors: Scientists estimated how many nucleated cells there were by amplifying reference gene primers. Here immunoSEQ multiplex PCR was the method, and the copy in TCRdb shows in-frame clones only, minus some. V and J calls and clone size are those listed in that table; D and trimming were worked out from the DNA. The sample shows fewer than 200,000 clones, 87% of them seen only once.

Material for sequencing was peripheral blood. The chain is built from TRBV6-1 and TRBJ1-5, with D uncertain. The TCR comes from a man in his sixties with active or convalescent COVID-19. The CDR3 bases are TGTGCCAGCAGTGAAGCGTTAAAGGGAGGAGATCAGCCCCAGCATTTT. It is translated as CASSEALKGGDQPQHF.